The source of this T cell receptor beta chain is a study of blood T cell repertoires in COVID-19. Study-level background: The United States, Italy and Spain provided the acute and convalescent COVID-19 samples. T cells, B-cell-depleted T cells, or PBMCs supplied cDNA or gDNA.

Deletions cut 6 bases from V and 0 bases from J, with 21 bases between. Germline CDR1 LNHDA, CDR2 SQIVND (reference sequence). The CDR3 runs 18 residues. Libraries were prepared by immunoSEQ multiplex PCR; TCRdb keeps only in-frame clonotypes and omits some of them. The sample shows under 150,000 clones, around 82% of them seen only once. Sequences were obtained from peripheral blood. The sequence derives from a man between 60 and 75 years old with active or convalescent COVID-19. The J gene is TRBJ1-5, the V gene TRBV19, with D tentatively TRBD1 (6 bases). CDR3 DNA: TGTGCCAGTAGGAAAACTGGGGGGGCAAAAGGTAGCAATCAGCCCCAGCATTTT. Protein sequence: CASRKTGGAKGSNQPQHF. The variable domain in full, completed from reference TRBV19 and TRBJ1-5, reads DGGITQSPKYLFRKEGQNVTLSCEQNLNHDAMYWYRQDPGQGLRLIYYSQIVNDFQKGDIAEGYSVSREKKESFPLTVTSAQKNPTAFYLCASRKTGGAKGSNQPQHFGDGTRLSIL.